The 5 T cell receptor beta chains below come from one sample, sequenced in a study of human T cells and chemical hapten exposure (dated by TCRdb to 2020 to 2023). The time point label on this specimen signifies: patch test 2, 6 weeks after DPC sensitization. What this sample's treatment or condition label stands for: therapeutic diphenylcyclopropenone sensitization with weekly scalp DPC. The protocol used for the library was RACE. Sequencing used a NextSeq 500. Clones were called with MiXCR by TCRdb after fastp trimmed the public reads at Q25, and only in-frame beta chains were retained. Each CDR3 protein appears once, grouped with its most common genes and DNA. In this sample the table shows some 80,000 distinct CDR3 sequences, about 9.9% of which occur a single time. About 1.6% of the sample comes from the top ten. Sequencing was performed on whole blood, taken in connection with sensitization to the hapten diphenylcyclopropenone (DPC). The receptors shown here come from a man aged 18 to 30 with alopecia areata. Some clones in this sample may be carry-over from other donors' samples.

This clonotype was detected many times. The chain is built from TRBV4-3 and TRBJ2-3, with 10 bases aligning to TRBD2. Germline V gives CDR1 LGHNA, CDR2 YSLEER. The CDR3 has 16 residues. V lost 0 bases, J lost 2 bases, and 2 bases stayed unmatched. The CDR3 sequence is CASSQDLAGATDTQYF. The DNA of the CDR3 is TGCGCCAGCAGCCAAGACCTAGCGGGGGCCACAGATACGCAGTATTTT.

The genes are TRBV6-5 and TRBJ1-1, with TRBD1 as a possible D gene (6 bases). The V end lost 2 bases, the J end lost 3 bases, and 7 bases lay between the germline ends. CDR3 length: 13 residues. From germline, CDR1 is MNHEY and CDR2 SVGAGI. CDR3 sequence reads: CASSYGGHTEAFF. CDR3 nucleotide sequence: TGTGCCAGCAGTTACGGGGGGCACACTGAAGCTTTCTTT.

This clonotype was counted a few times. The rearrangement uses TRBV19 and TRBJ1-1, with a tentative D call TRBD1 (6 bases). Germline CDR1 reads LNHDA; CDR2 reads SQIVND (reference sequence). Trimming took off 7 bases at V and 4 bases at J, with 13 bases between the two ends. The CDR3 spans 13 residues. As DNA, the CDR3 is TGTGCCAGTACCCAGGACAGAGGCACTGAAGCTTTCTTT. It yields the protein CASTQDRGTEAFF.

The V and J genes are TRBV4-2 and TRBJ1-5; 7 bases are shared with TRBD1. Trimming at V came to 3 bases and at J to 5 bases, leaving 19 bases not matched to a gene. Germline-derived CDR1 and CDR2 are LGHNA and YNFKEQ. The CDR3 is made up of 19 amino acids. CDR3 coding DNA: TGTGCCAGCAGCCACAACTCGACAGGGCCGTTTTCCCGGGATCAGCCCCAGCATTTT. It translates to CASSHNSTGPFSRDQPQHF.

This clonotype was seen only a few times. The chain recombines TRBV7-9 with TRBJ1-1, with D perhaps TRBD1 (6 bases). Between the trimmed V and J ends, which lost 2 bases and 8 bases, there was a span of 9 bases. Germline CDR1 and CDR2: SEHNR and FQNEAQ (reference sequence). The CDR3 has 12 residues. The CDR3 protein is CASSLNRVEAFF. The CDR3, as DNA: TGTGCCAGCAGCTTAAACAGGGTAGAAGCTTTCTTT.